This entry describes one T cell receptor beta chain. What it binds is unknown. Healthy individuals of Caucasian origin from Russia, aged about 6 to 95, served as donors. A second PCR, run for roughly 7 to 12 cycles, used a sample-barcoded 5' primer plus a J-beta primer mix. Through a template-switch adaptor with 12 random nucleotides, each cDNA molecule received a tag. A minimum of 2.5 million CDR3-containing paired-end reads was obtained for each sample. TCRdb processed the 5' RACE reads anew with MiXCR; each CDR3 protein has one entry. The sample includes roughly 800,000 distinct CDR3 sequences, approximately 53% of them seen just once. This record belongs to a study of blood T cells in healthy people across ages. Study-level findings and limits: Investigators viewed diversity estimates from one million T cells as underestimates, the study reported.

Per germline, CDR1 SGDLS and CDR2 YYNGEE. This CDR3 region has 18 residues. The V and J ends lost 0 bases and 7 bases, in that order; junction bases with no gene match: 11. V is TRBV9 and J is TRBJ2-1, with 12 bases that match TRBD2. Material for sequencing was blood. This receptor was identified in a man aged 80 or over in good health. The CDR3 bases are TGTGCCAGCAGCGTAGACGGATGGACTAGCGGGAAGTCAAATGAGCAGTTCTTC. This codes for CASSVDGWTSGKSNEQFF. Full variable domain (outside the CDR3, taken from reference TRBV9 and TRBJ2-1): DSGVTQTPKHLITATGQRVTLRCSPRSGDLSVYWYQQSLDQGLQFLIQYYNGEERAKGNILERFSAQQFPDLHSELNLSSLELGDSALYFCASSVDGWTSGKSNEQFFGPGTRLTVL.